This T cell receptor beta chain was recovered during a study of PD-1 and CTLA-4 blockade in melanoma (dated by TCRdb to about 2021). Study-wide context: The study compared how PD-1 blockade and CTLA-4 blockade affected the melanoma-reactive CD8 T cell response in patients with melanoma.

Library construction relied on the immunoSEQ multiplex PCR assay. The table comes from immuneACCESS by way of TCRdb, which keeps in-frame sequences with V and J called. Part of the clones is missing from these tables; in studies checked, under half for an unresolved V gene and the rest for unknown reasons. In all, the sample holds 25,000 to 35,000 clones, and around 90% of those were seen once. 8.5% to 9% of the sample rests with the top ten. Measured from the cysteine to the phenylalanine, the CDR3 is 13 residues long. Just the 39-base CDR3 DNA is kept, in frame starting at base 1. Between the V and J ends, shortened by 4 bases and 9 bases respectively, the junction contains 16 bases. In the germline V gene (reference sequence), CDR1 corresponds to GTSNPN and CDR2 to SVGIG. Turning to this clone: Its antigen has not been determined. Nothing much larger sits one base from this clone, and base qualities are not available.

The rearrangement joined TRBV30 to TRBJ2-1; the D segment could be TRBD2, given 6 matching bases. The specimen comprised CD8+ T cells from peripheral blood, sampled from a patient given anti-PD-1 treatment. The clonotype was recovered from a human donor with melanoma. The CDR3 protein sequence reads: CAWNVGAGSEQFF. DNA sequence: TGTGCCTGGAACGTAGGGGCGGGAAGTGAGCAGTTCTTC.